The table lists the clone carrying this T cell receptor beta chain with a few counts. The target antigen is unknown. Sample-barcoded 5' priming and a J-beta primer mix drove a second PCR of about 6 to 11 cycles. Every sample produced at least 2.5 million CDR3-containing paired-end reads. TCRdb re-derived calls from the 5' RACE reads in MiXCR, one entry per CDR3 protein. This table has 1.2 million to 1.5 million distinct CDR3 sequences, roughly 64% appearing once. This specimen belongs to a study of blood T cells in healthy people across ages. The extraction recovered at least 5.5 micrograms of total RNA per sample. Study-wide results and caveats: Aged donors had fewer naive CD4+ cells and lower diversity than long-lived donors. There was a strong correlation between TCR beta diversity and naive T cell percentage.

The specimen was blood. This TCR derives from a man between 18 and 29 years old in good health.

The CDR3 loop reads CASSLLSGHGYNEQFF. CDR3 coding DNA: TGTGCCAGCAGCTTATTAAGTGGACATGGGTACAATGAGCAGTTCTTC. The V call is TRBV7-2, the J call TRBJ2-1; tentatively, D is TRBD1 (5 bases). Trimming shortened V by 2 bases and J by 4 bases, and 15 bases separated the two germline ends. This CDR3 has 16 amino acids. CDR1 and CDR2 (germline): SGHTA, FQGNSA.